Shown below are 9 T cell receptor beta chains from a single sample sequenced in a study of HIV-infected children after antiretroviral therapy interruption. A 3' RACE protocol on RNA, with unique molecular identifiers, produced the TCR library. Via MiXCR, TCRdb re-called the 3' RACE reads, giving one row per CDR3 protein. The table lists about 89,000 distinct CDR3 sequences, around 6.9% of them singletons. Regarding treatment: PENTA 11 planned treatment interruption arm or continuous ART arm. The sample in question was CD45RA+ CD4+ T cells from PBMCs, pooled from several time points, obtained from a donor given antiretroviral therapy, either interrupted or continuous. The sample's subset: naive CD4+ CD45RA+ CD45RO- T cells. These TCRs come from a pool of human donors with HIV.

This clonotype has ten or more counts. This chain connects TRBV7-9 to TRBJ2-7; D assignment may be TRBD1 or TRBD2 (5 bases each). CDR1 SEHNR and CDR2 FQNEAQ come from the germline V gene (reference sequence). V lost 5 bases and J 7 bases, leaving 12 bases between the germline ends. The CDR3 has 12 amino acids. CDR3 in amino acids: CASSPGTEEQYF. CDR3 coding DNA: TGTGCCAGCAGCCCCGGGACGGAAGAGCAGTACTTC.

The chain links TRBV5-1 to TRBJ1-2; D might be TRBD1 (5 bases). Trimming cost V 7 bases and J 3 bases, with 7 bases left between them. This CDR3 has 11 residues. Germline V gene sequence: CDR1 SGHRS, CDR2 YFSETQ. The chain's CDR3 is CASLGHYGYTF. The CDR3 bases are TGCGCCAGCTTGGGGCACTATGGCTACACCTTC.

This clonotype appeared a few times. The chain has TRBV10-3 and TRBJ2-7; maybe TRBD2 (6 bases). CDR3 length: 12 residues. Trimming took off 10 bases at V and 10 bases at J, with 20 bases between the two ends. Germline CDR1 reads ENHRY; CDR2 reads SYGVKD. The CDR3 is CASGDGGYEQYF. CDR3 nucleotide sequence: TGTGCCAGCGGTGATGGAGGGTATGAACAGTACTTC.

This clonotype was counted ten times or more. The chain joins TRBV6-1 to TRBJ2-2; 8 bases align to TRBD1. The germline V gene has CDR1 MNHNS and CDR2 SASEGT. The J segment lost 9 bases and the V segment lost 2 bases, leaving 2 bases of the junction unmatched. The CDR3 length is 13 residues. The CDR3 DNA reads TGTGCCAGCAGTGAACAGGGGGCCAGGGAGCTGTTTTTT. Translating gives CASSEQGARELFF.

This clonotype was found many times. The V and J genes are TRBV10-2 and TRBJ1-5; D is possibly TRBD1 (5 bases). The germline V gene has CDR1 WSHSY and CDR2 SAAADI. This CDR3 has 14 amino acids. Trimming removed 6 bases at V and 3 bases at J, with 12 bases between. CDR3 bases: TGCGCCAGCAGCCACCCAGGGTCCAATCAGCCCCAGCATTTT. It encodes CASSHPGSNQPQHF.

The rearrangement links TRBV28 to TRBJ2-2, with 7 bases matching TRBD2. Germline V gives CDR1 MDHEN, CDR2 SYDVKM. The CDR3 runs to 15 residues. J lost 4 bases, V lost 3 bases, and 5 bases had no gene match. CDR3 sequence (DNA): TGTGCCAGCAGTTTCGCGGGGGTCGGCACCGGGGAGCTGTTTTTT. Encoded protein: CASSFAGVGTGELFF.

The chain employs TRBV19 and TRBJ2-1; D is undetermined. Germline V gene data show CDR1 as LNHDA and CDR2 as SQIVND (reference sequence). Trimming took off 6 bases at V and 3 bases at J, with 9 bases between the two ends. The CDR3 totals 13 residues. The CDR3 DNA reads TGTGCCAGTAGCAGAACCGGCTACAATGAGCAGTTCTTC. Translating gives CASSRTGYNEQFF.

The genes are TRBV29-1 and TRBJ2-7, with TRBD2 as a possible D gene (6 bases). CDR1 is SQVTM, CDR2 ANQGSEA, per germline. V was clipped by 0 bases and J by 4 bases, with 10 bases between them. The CDR3 consists of 13 residues. The CDR3 nucleotides read TGCAGCGTTGAAGATCCCCTAGCGTACGAGCAGTACTTC. The encoded protein is CSVEDPLAYEQYF.

This clonotype has a count of ten or more. This chain joins TRBV28 and TRBJ2-7; D remains unclear. The CDR3 consists of 12 residues. The germline CDR1 and CDR2 sequences are MDHEN and SYDVKM. The ends were cut back, 8 bases at V and 1 base at J, with 9 bases in the middle. The CDR3 loop reads CASLGSSYEQYF. The CDR3 DNA is TGTGCCAGCTTAGGCAGTTCCTACGAGCAGTACTTC.